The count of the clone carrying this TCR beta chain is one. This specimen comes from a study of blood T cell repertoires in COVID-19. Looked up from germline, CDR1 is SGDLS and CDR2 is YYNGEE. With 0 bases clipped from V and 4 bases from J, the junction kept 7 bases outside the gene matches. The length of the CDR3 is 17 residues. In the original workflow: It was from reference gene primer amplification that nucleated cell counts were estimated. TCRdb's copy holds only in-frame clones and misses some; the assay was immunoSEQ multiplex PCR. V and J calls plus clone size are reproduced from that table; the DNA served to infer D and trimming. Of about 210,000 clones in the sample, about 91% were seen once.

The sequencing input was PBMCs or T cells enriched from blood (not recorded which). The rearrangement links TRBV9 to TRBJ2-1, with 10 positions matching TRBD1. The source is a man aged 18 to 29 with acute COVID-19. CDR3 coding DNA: TGTGCCAGCAGCGTAGCCGGGACAGGGGAGGTTTACAATGAGCAGTTCTTC. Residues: CASSVAGTGEVYNEQFF. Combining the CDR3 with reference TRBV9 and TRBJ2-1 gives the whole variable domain DSGVTQTPKHLITATGQRVTLRCSPRSGDLSVYWYQQSLDQGLQFLIQYYNGEERAKGNILERFSAQQFPDLHSELNLSSLELGDSALYFCASSVAGTGEVYNEQFFGPGTRLTVL.